The subject of this entry is one T cell receptor (beta chain). Participants came from fewer than 25 US areas, aged about 18 to 95 years. Participants reported their clinical history, and cohort assignment relied on those reports. Cohort 3 recovery required two negative PCRs, clearance, or symptom resolution. Clones were read by immunoSEQ multiplex PCR, and TCRdb kept only the in-frame ones, dropping some. Of about 150,000 clones in the sample, roughly 90% were seen once. This sample stems from a study of blood T cell repertoires in COVID-19. Study summary: Samples of COVID-19 (acute and convalescent) were obtained from the United States, Italy and Spain.

The V gene's germline CDR1 is SGHDN and CDR2 FVKESK. The CDR3 runs 12 residues. Trimming stripped 6 bases from V and 2 bases from J, with 6 bases between. This TCR was sampled from a man aged 50 or older who had recovered from COVID-19. The source material was PBMCs or T cells enriched from blood (not recorded which). The J gene is TRBJ2-3, the V gene TRBV14; D unresolved. CDR3 nucleotide sequence: TGTGCCAGCAGTCATTCCACAGATACGCAGTATTTT. Its protein is CASSHSTDTQYF. The whole variable domain, filled in from reference TRBV14 and TRBJ2-3, reads EAGVTQFPSHSVIEKGQTVTLRCDPISGHDNLYWYRRVMGKEIKFLLHFVKESKQDESGMPNNRFLAERTGGTYSTLKVQPAELEDSGVYFCASSHSTDTQYFGPGTRLTVL.